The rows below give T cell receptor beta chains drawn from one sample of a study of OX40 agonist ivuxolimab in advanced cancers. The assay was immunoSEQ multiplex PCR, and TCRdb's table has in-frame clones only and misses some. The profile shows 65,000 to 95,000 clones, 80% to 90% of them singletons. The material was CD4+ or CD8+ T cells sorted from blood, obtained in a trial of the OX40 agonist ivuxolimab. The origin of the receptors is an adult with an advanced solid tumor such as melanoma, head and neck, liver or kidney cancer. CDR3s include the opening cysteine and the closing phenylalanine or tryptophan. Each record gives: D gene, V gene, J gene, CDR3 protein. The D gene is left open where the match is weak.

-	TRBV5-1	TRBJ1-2	CASSLYAAGQFGYTF
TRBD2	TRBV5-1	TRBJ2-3	CASSFGTSGRLNTQYF
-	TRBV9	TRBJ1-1	CASSVDLGTEAFF
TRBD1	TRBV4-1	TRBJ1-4	CASSQEGTGAGKLFF
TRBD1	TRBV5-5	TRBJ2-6	CASSFTGVLSSGANVLTF
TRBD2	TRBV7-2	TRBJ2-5	CASSVGGDQETQYF
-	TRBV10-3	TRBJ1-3	CAISDRRFSGNTIYF
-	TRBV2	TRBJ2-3	CASRPTESTDTQYF
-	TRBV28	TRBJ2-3	CASSQATGPRAQYF
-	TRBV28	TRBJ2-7	CASSLSDGTYEQYF
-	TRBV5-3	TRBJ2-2	CASSRRRELFF
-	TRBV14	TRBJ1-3	CASSQDGENTIYF
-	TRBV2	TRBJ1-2	CASSGDTHGYTF
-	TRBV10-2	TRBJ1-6	CASSETAGNSPLHF
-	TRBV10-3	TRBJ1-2	CAISPGPGGYTF
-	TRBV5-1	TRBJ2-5	CASSLIPNQETQYF
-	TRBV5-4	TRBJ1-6	CASSSGSQGGSPLHF
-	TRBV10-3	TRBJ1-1	CAISDPGRRGTEAFF
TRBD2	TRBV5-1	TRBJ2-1	CASSFLAGGRAGEQFF
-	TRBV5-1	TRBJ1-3	CASSLADAGNTIYF
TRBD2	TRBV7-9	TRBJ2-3	CASSRRLAVDTQYF
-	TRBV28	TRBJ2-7	CASSLGTYEQYF
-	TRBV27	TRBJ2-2	CASSDTGELFF
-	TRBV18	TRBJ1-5	CASSPPERLSNQPQHF
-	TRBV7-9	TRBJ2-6	CASSRGFGGANVLTF
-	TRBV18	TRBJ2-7	CASSPNPDSYEQYF
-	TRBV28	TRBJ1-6	CASSLVWGSPLHF
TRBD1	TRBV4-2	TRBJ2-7	CASSQDSDRLVNDEQYF
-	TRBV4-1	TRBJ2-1	CASSQATRRVGNEQFF
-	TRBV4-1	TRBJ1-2	CASSQEPLTANYGYTF
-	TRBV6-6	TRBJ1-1	CASSQGGGVGNTEAFF
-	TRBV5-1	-	CASSLGTTLEVGEQYF
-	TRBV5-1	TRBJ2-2	CASSLQENGELFF
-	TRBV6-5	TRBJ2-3	CASSRTVRSTDTQYF
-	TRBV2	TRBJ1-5	CASSYTSNQPQHF
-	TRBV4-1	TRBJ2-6	CASSQEYGSGANVLTF
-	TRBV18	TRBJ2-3	CASSPSASDTQYF
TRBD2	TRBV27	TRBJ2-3	CASSQSTSGRADTQYF
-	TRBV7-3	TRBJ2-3	CASSLGGFKDTQYF
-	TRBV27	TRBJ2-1	CASSFGGSYNEQFF
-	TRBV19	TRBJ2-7	CASSIWSGTYEQYF
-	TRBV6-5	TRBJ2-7	CASSYLYEQYF
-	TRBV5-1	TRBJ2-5	CASSLAVQETQYF
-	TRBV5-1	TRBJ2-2	CASSLGDYTGELFF
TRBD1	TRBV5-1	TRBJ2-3	CASREPGQGRDTQYF
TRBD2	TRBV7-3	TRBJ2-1	CASSTTGGLAQFF
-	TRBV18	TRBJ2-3	CASQGADTQYF
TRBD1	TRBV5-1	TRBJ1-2	CASSRLQGEGIYGYTF
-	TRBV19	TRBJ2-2	CASNILGAPNTGELFF
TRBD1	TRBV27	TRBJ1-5	CASSPLDRAGQPQHF
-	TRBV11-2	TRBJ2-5	CASSPTGQGTQYF
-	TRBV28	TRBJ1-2	CASSFGRIYGYTF
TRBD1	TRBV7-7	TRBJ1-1	CASRPPGQGQCFQAFF
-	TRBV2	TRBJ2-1	CASSEIVFRGSDEQFF
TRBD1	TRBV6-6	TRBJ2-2	CASIPAGTGNTGELFF
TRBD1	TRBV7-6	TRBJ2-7	CASSLGLPGQGAQEQYF